This TCR beta chain derives from a study of OX40 agonist ivuxolimab in advanced cancers. Study-wide points: At 0.1 to 3.0 mg/kg, clonal expansion of CD4+ and CD8+ blood T cells had occurred by week 6. Among some nonresponders, normalized T-cell clonal expansion was also low. Undetermined was the antigen specificity of the expanded peripheral T cells.

Regarding this clone: The antigen remains unidentified.

Germline CDR1 reads SGHRS; CDR2 reads YFSETQ. The CDR3 is made up of 15 amino acids. V was clipped by 0 bases and J by 6 bases, with 10 bases between them. Using immunoSEQ multiplex PCR, the repertoire was profiled, and TCRdb retains in-frame clones only, with some absent. Of about 72,000 clones in the sample, 85% to 90% were seen once. The rearrangement joins TRBV5-1 to TRBJ1-6, with TRBD1 as a possible D gene (5 bases). The input for sequencing was CD4+ or CD8+ T cells sorted from blood, taken in a trial of the OX40 agonist ivuxolimab. The clonotype was recovered from an adult with an advanced solid tumor such as melanoma, head and neck, liver or kidney cancer. In nucleotides, the CDR3 is TGCGCCAGCAGCTTGGCTGTTGGGGCTAATTCACCCCTCCACTTT. Encoded protein: CASSLAVGANSPLHF.